This T cell receptor (beta chain) was captured by sequencing in a study of CD8 T cells in ankylosing spondylitis. V was cut by 8 bases and J by 7 bases, with 12 bases left in between. This CDR3 region has 12 residues. TCRdb processed the 5' RACE reads anew with MiXCR; each CDR3 protein has one entry. The sample comprises more than 150,000 distinct CDR3 sequences, roughly 13% of which are singletons, and 16% rests with the top ten. The study, taken as a whole, reports: Clones tied to disease were said to be significantly enriched in matched ankylosing spondylitis synovial fluid. Blood of patients with ankylosing spondylitis appeared to be characterized by a TCR beta motif of several highly homologous variants.

With regard to this clonotype: No antigen is known for it.

This clonotype was sampled from a male donor with ankylosing spondylitis or in good health (not recorded which). V gene TRBV12-3 or TRBV12-4 combines with J gene TRBJ2-1; no definite D call. Sequencing was done on a sample of blood, either unsorted or a sorted T cell fraction (not recorded which). The CDR3 DNA reads as TGTGCCAGCGGGGTGGCGGCGAATGAGCAGTTCTTC. This codes for CASGVAANEQFF.